Listed below are T cell receptor beta chains from one sample, sequenced in a study of T cells in Graves' hyperthyroidism and ophthalmopathy. TCRdb redid the calling of the multiplex PCR reads with MiXCR, one entry per CDR3 protein. Here the sample spans about 690,000 distinct CDR3 sequences, around a sixth being singletons. The sequenced material came from blood. These receptor sequences come from a man over 45 with Graves' hyperthyroidism. Both conserved end residues are part of each CDR3. Each record gives: J gene, V gene, D gene, clone size, CDR3 protein, CDR3 DNA. D genes are given only for firm matches. Not all rows give a size; the values are once, few, many and, for expanded clones, a class.

J: TRBJ2-3
V: TRBV7-3
D: NA
size: many
CDR3: CASSSAGDTQYF
DNA: TGTGCCAGCAGCTCAGCGGGAGATACGCAGTATTTT

J: TRBJ2-1
V: TRBV5-1
D: NA
size: NA
CDR3: CASSLERYTYNEQFF
DNA: TGCGCCAGCAGCTTAGAGCGGTATACCTACAATGAGCAGTTCTTC

J: TRBJ2-2
V: TRBV18
D: NA
size: NA
CDR3: CASSPPLSGIRAGELFF
DNA: TGTGCCAGCTCACCACCGCTTTCGGGGATTCGGGCCGGGGAGCTGTTTTTT

J: TRBJ1-6
V: TRBV28
D: NA
size: few
CDR3: CASSYGGGNNSPLHF
DNA: TGTGCCAGCAGCTACGGCGGGGGCAATAATTCACCCCTCCACTTT

J: TRBJ2-5
V: TRBV11-2
D: TRBD2
size: many
CDR3: CASSPPGSGRVQETQYF
DNA: TGTGCCAGCAGCCCCCCGGGTAGCGGGAGGGTACAAGAGACCCAGTACTTC

J: TRBJ2-2
V: TRBV11-2
D: NA
size: many
CDR3: CASSLFERVIGELFF
DNA: TGTGCCAGCAGCTTATTCGAACGGGTGATCGGGGAGCTGTTTTTT

J: TRBJ1-1
V: TRBV27
D: TRBD1
size: many
CDR3: CASSPGTPRGEAFF
DNA: TGTGCCAGCAGTCCGGGGACTCCCAGGGGGGAAGCTTTCTTT

J: TRBJ2-7
V: TRBV7-2
D: NA
size: many
CDR3: CASSLRRHTYEQYF
DNA: TGTGCCAGCAGCCTGCGCCGACACACCTACGAGCAGTACTTC

J: TRBJ2-7
V: TRBV15
D: TRBD2
size: many
CDR3: CATSGFGGGTSYEQYF
DNA: TGTGCCACCAGCGGGTTTGGCGGGGGGACCTCCTACGAGCAGTACTTC

J: TRBJ2-1
V: TRBV6-2/TRBV6-3
D: TRBD1
size: NA
CDR3: CASSVTGGPEQFF
DNA: TGTGCCAGCAGTGTAACAGGGGGGCCTGAGCAGTTCTTC

J: TRBJ1-2
V: TRBV28
D: NA
size: many
CDR3: CASREMGPRGYTF
DNA: TGTGCCAGCAGAGAGATGGGCCCTCGCGGCTACACCTTC

J: TRBJ2-3
V: TRBV2
D: NA
size: NA
CDR3: CASSEDSRGGTDTQYF
DNA: TGTGCCAGCAGTGAAGATTCTAGGGGCGGCACAGATACGCAGTATTTT

J: TRBJ2-3
V: TRBV7-3
D: NA
size: NA
CDR3: CASSLWVRASGTDTQYF
DNA: TGTGCCAGCAGCTTATGGGTCAGGGCTAGCGGCACAGATACGCAGTATTTT

J: TRBJ2-2
V: TRBV18
D: TRBD1
size: NA
CDR3: CASSRRPGQGAVAGVVGELFF
DNA: TGTGCCAGCTCACGAAGACCGGGACAGGGGGCCGTTGCGGGAGTCGTCGGGGAGCTGTTTTTT

J: TRBJ2-7
V: TRBV2
D: TRBD2
size: NA
CDR3: CASSDGPGLAGRPYEQYF
DNA: TGTGCCAGCAGTGACGGTCCGGGACTAGCGGGAAGGCCCTACGAGCAGTACTTC

J: TRBJ2-5
V: TRBV12-3/TRBV12-4
D: NA
size: many
CDR3: CASSWRGPETQYF
DNA: TGTGCCAGCAGTTGGAGGGGGCCGGAGACCCAGTACTTC

J: TRBJ2-7
V: TRBV29-1
D: NA
size: many
CDR3: CSVSPDRTVEQYF
DNA: TGCAGCGTTAGCCCAGACAGGACGGTGGAGCAGTACTTC